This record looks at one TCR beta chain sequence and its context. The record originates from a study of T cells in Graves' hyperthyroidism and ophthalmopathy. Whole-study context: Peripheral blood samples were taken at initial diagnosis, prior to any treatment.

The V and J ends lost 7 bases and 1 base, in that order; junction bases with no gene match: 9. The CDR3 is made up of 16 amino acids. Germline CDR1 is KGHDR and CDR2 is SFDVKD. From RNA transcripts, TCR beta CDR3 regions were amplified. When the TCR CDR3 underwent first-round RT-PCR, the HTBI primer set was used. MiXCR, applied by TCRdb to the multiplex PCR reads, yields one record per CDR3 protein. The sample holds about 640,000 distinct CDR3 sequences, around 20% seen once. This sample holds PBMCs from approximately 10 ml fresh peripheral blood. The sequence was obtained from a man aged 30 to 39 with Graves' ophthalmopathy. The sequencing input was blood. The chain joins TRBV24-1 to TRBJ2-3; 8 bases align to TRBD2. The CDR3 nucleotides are TGTGCCACCAGCTTCCCGGGACTAGGGGGCACAGATACGCAGTATTTT. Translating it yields CATSFPGLGGTDTQYF.